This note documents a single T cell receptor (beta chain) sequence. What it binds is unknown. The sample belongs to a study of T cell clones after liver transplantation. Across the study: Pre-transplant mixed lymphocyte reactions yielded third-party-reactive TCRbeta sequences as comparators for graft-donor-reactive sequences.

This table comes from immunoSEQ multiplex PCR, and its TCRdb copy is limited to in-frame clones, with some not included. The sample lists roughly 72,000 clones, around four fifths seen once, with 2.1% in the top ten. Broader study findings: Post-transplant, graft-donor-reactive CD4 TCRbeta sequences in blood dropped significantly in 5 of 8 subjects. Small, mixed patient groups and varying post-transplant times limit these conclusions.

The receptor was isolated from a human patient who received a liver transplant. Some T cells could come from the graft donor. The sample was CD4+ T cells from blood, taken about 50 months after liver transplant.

This CDR3 is CASKSGYSGNTIYF. DNA of the CDR3: TGTGCCAGCAAGTCGGGGTACTCTGGAAACACCATATATTTT. The chain is built from TRBV6-5 and TRBJ1-3; D gene ambiguous. This CDR3 region has 14 residues. CDR1 MNHEY and CDR2 SVGAGI come from the germline V gene. V lost 7 bases to trimming and J lost 0 bases, with 10 bases between them.